The 5 T cell receptor beta chains given below trace back to one sample, sequenced in a study of T cells in women clearing cervical HPV infection. Assay used: immunoSEQ multiplex PCR; TCRdb lists only in-frame clones, some missing. The clone table shows 30,000 to 35,000 clones, with the ten largest holding roughly 1.4%. Specimen: blood buffy coat. Receptors originate from a woman aged 18 to 75 with a cervical HPV16 infection that either progressed to CIN3+ or cleared (not recorded which).

Regarding this clone: The observed sequence ends 3 residues before the CDR3 terminus, with the missing tail filled in from the germline J gene. This chain connects TRBV11-2 to TRBJ2-1; 15 bases line up with TRBD2. Germline-derived CDR1 and CDR2 are SGHAT and FQNNGV. The V segment lost 5 bases and the J segment 7 bases; nucleotides outside the gene matches: 3. The CDR3 contains 15 residues. CDR3 in amino acids: CASSTGTSGRNEQFF. CDR3 DNA, as far as it was read: TGTGCCAGCAGCACCGGGACTAGCGGGAGGAATGAG. The full variable domain, with the rest looked up from reference TRBV11-2 and TRBJ2-1, is EAGVAQSPRYKIIEKRQSVAFWCNPISGHATLYWYQQILGQGPKLLIQFQNNGVVDDSQLPKDRFSAERLKGVDSTLKIQPAKLEDSAVYLCASSTGTSGRNEQFFGPGTRLTVL.

Concerning this clone itself: The read halts 3 residues ahead of the CDR3 end, with the missing end drawn from the germline J gene. V is TRBV6-2 or TRBV6-3 and J is TRBJ2-3, with D unclear. Germline CDR1 and CDR2: MNHEY and SVGEGT. This CDR3 has 13 amino acids. The CDR3 loop reads CASRLYSNQPQYF. The sequenced part of the CDR3 DNA is TGTGCCAGCAGACTGTATAGCAATCAGCCG.

To note about this clone: From the germline J gene comes the end of the CDR3, since the read stops 3 residues before it. The chain couples TRBV19 to TRBJ1-5; D not certain. V was trimmed by 7 bases and J by 7 bases, leaving 14 bases between them. This CDR3 is built from 13 residues. The V gene's germline CDR1 is LNHDA and CDR2 SQIVND (reference sequence). The DNA read from the CDR3 is TGTGCCAGTATGAGGGCCCGTGGGCAGCCC. Translating it yields CASMRARGQP. The whole CDR3 sequence is CASMRARGQPQHF.

With respect to this clone: With the read ending 3 residues before the CDR3 end, the germline J gene is used to fill in that end. The chain joins TRBV30 to TRBJ2-3, with 9 nucleotides matching TRBD1. V shed 0 bases and J 4 bases; nucleotides not matched to a gene: 5. CDR1 is GTSNPN, CDR2 SVGIG, per germline (reference sequence). This CDR3 contains 15 residues. CDR3 DNA (partial): TGTGCCTGGAGTGTACCGGGACAGGGTTCAGATACG. It encodes CAWSVPGQGSDT. The entire CDR3 is CAWSVPGQGSDTQYF. Variable domain in full (rest from reference TRBV30 and TRBJ2-3): SQTIHQWPATLVQPVGSPLSLECTVEGTSNPNLYWYRQAAGRGLQLLFYSVGIGQISSEVPQNLSASRPQDRQFILSSKKLLLSDSGFYLCAWSVPGQGSDTQYFGPGTRLTVL.

To note about this clone: The read terminates 3 residues ahead of where the CDR3 ends, so the germline J gene completes it. The chain is built from TRBV19 and TRBJ1-5; D is possibly TRBD1 (5 bases). The CDR3 is made up of 17 amino acids. The V gene lost 5 bases and the J gene lost 1 base, with 18 bases spanning the gap. Germline loops: CDR1 LNHDA, CDR2 SQIVND (reference sequence). The CDR3 DNA, read in part, is TGTGCCAGTAGTCCCTTCGGGGGGGGTAAGAGCAATCAGCCC. It encodes CASSPFGGGKSNQP. The entire CDR3 protein reads CASSPFGGGKSNQPQHF.